This entry describes one T cell receptor beta chain. The antigen remains unidentified. The sample originates from a study of metastatic and nonmetastatic thyroid tumors. Study-wide background: For malignant and benign thyroid patients, tumor or nodule tissue and blood were the sources whose repertoires were compared. Study-level results: A significant increase in TCR beta diversity was reportedly seen in malignant thyroid tumors relative to benign nodules, in blood and tumor.

Authors' methods: Clinicopathological groups differed in CDR3, with these differences serving to build a distant-metastasis classifier for papillary thyroid cancer. MiXCR was used by TCRdb to re-call the PCR reads. TCRdb assigned the V and J calls; the authors' analysis was not used. The sample consists of approximately 17,000 clones, about 30% of them appearing once. No patient received treatment before thyroid surgery. The receptor was isolated from a female donor with papillary thyroid cancer or a benign thyroid nodule (not recorded which). Some clones in this sample may be carry-over from other donors' samples. The material sequenced was adjacent normal tissue.

The DNA of the CDR3 is TGTGCCATCAGTGAGTCTTTCAGAGACAGTGGCAATGAGCAGTTCTTC. Its translation is CAISESFRDSGNEQFF. The chain has TRBV10-3 and TRBJ2-1; a weak D match, TRBD1 (5 bases). The CDR3 covers 16 residues. Germline-derived CDR1 and CDR2 are ENHRY and SYGVKD. Deletions cut 0 bases from V and 6 bases from J, with 15 bases between.